These 31 T cell receptor beta chains originate from one sample sequenced in a study of T cells in Graves' hyperthyroidism and ophthalmopathy. The source material, RNA transcripts, was used to amplify TCR beta CDR3 regions. Researchers ran a first-round RT-PCR on the TCR CDR3 using the HTBI primer set. In TCRdb, the multiplex PCR reads were re-called with MiXCR into one record per CDR3 protein. The profile covers fewer than 650,000 distinct CDR3 sequences, with over 45% appearing a single time and about two fifths taken by the ten largest. Sequencing was performed on peripheral blood or thyroid tissue (not recorded which). The receptors originated from an adult woman with Graves' disease, either hyperthyroidism or ophthalmopathy (not recorded which).

This clonotype was recorded a few times. The J gene is TRBJ2-2, the V gene TRBV6-1; D uncertain. The CDR3 has 15 residues. The V gene lost 2 bases and the J gene lost 1 base, with 8 bases spanning the gap. CDR1 and CDR2 from the germline V gene are MNHNS and SASEGT. The CDR3 DNA sequence: TGTGCCAGCAGTGAAATGGGCAGGAACACCGGGGAGCTGTTTTTT. This gives the protein CASSEMGRNTGELFF.

This clonotype appeared a single time. The chain joins TRBV15 to TRBJ1-1; TRBD1 matches at 8 bases. Germline CDR1 reads LNHNV; CDR2 reads YYDKDF (reference sequence). This CDR3 is built from 16 residues. The J segment lost 1 base and the V segment lost 0 bases, leaving 4 bases of the junction unmatched. CDR3 DNA: TGTGCCACCAGCAGAGACAGGGGGCCTCGGAACACTGAAGCTTTCTTT. Translated: CATSRDRGPRNTEAFF. The full variable domain, rest sourced from reference TRBV15 and TRBJ1-1, is DAMVIQNPRYQVTQFGKPVTLSCSQTLNHNVMYWYQQKSSQAPKLLFHYYDKDFNNEADTPDNFQSRRPNTSFCFLDIRSPGLGDTAMYLCATSRDRGPRNTEAFFGQGTRLTVV.

J is TRBJ2-7 and V is TRBV7-6, with a possible D match to TRBD2 (6 bases). The germline V and J ends were trimmed by 7 bases and 0 bases, with 19 bases remaining between them. This CDR3 contains 16 residues. Germline V gene data show CDR1 as SGHVS and CDR2 as FNYEAQ. CDR3 bases: TGTGCCAGCACCCCCGGAGGGGCCCGAAGCTCCTACGAGCAGTACTTC. This gives the protein CASTPGGARSSYEQYF.

In its sample, this clonotype was seen a few times. This rearrangement joins TRBV7-9 to TRBJ2-5; 9 bases fit TRBD1. Looked up from germline, CDR1 is SEHNR and CDR2 is FQNEAQ (reference sequence). There are 14 residues in the CDR3. V dropped 5 bases and J dropped 5; count of bases not matched to a gene: 6. The CDR3 DNA sequence: TGTGCCAGCAGCCGCGACAGGGGGTTGGAGACCCAGTACTTC. Amino acid sequence: CASSRDRGLETQYF. Using reference TRBV7-9 and TRBJ2-5 for the parts outside the CDR3, the full variable domain is DTGVSQNPRHKITKRGQNVTFRCDPISEHNRLYWYRQTLGQGPEFLTYFQNEAQLEKSRLLSDRFSAERPKGSFSTLEIQRTEQGDSAMYLCASSRDRGLETQYFGPGTRLLVL.

The gene calls are TRBV7-2 and TRBJ1-1; D unresolved. The CDR3 length is 17 residues. CDR1 SGHTA and CDR2 FQGNSA come from the germline V gene. V was cut by 1 base and J by 4 bases, with 19 bases left in between. DNA of the CDR3: TGTGCCAGCAGCTTAGAGTCGGCGAGCAGAGGAGGCACTGAAGCTTTCTTT. Residues: CASSLESASRGGTEAFF.

A few counts support this clonotype. The chain is built from TRBV11-1 and TRBJ2-3; D is unresolved. Germline CDR1 reads SGHAT; CDR2 reads FQDESV (reference sequence). V was trimmed by 0 bases and J by 6 bases, leaving 4 bases between them. The CDR3 has 12 residues. The CDR3 reads CASSLALDTQYF. The CDR3, as DNA: TGTGCCAGCAGCTTAGCGTTGGATACGCAGTATTTT.

V usage is TRBV29-1 and J usage is TRBJ2-7; D assignment may be TRBD1 or TRBD2 (6 bases each). Trimming stripped 8 bases from V and 5 bases from J, with 19 bases between. The CDR3 sequence is 13 residues long. The germline CDR1 and CDR2 sequences are SQVTM and ANQGSEA. The CDR3 spells CSLVPGAQDEQYF. The CDR3 DNA is TGCAGCTTAGTTCCGGGGGCGCAAGACGAGCAGTACTTC.

The chain combines TRBV2 with TRBJ1-2, with D tentatively TRBD1 (5 bases). Germline V gene sequence: CDR1 SNHLY, CDR2 FYNNEI. The CDR3 sequence is 13 residues long. CDR3 protein: CDPRGTENYGYTF. DNA for the CDR3: TGTGACCCTCGGGGGACGGAAAACTATGGCTACACCTTC.

In this sample, this clonotype turned up many times. The V gene is TRBV20-1, the J gene TRBJ2-7; D not certain. Germline V gene lookup returns CDR1 DFQATT and CDR2 SNEGSKA (reference sequence). The V end was cut by 6 bases, the J end by 3 bases, with 18 bases between. The CDR3 runs to 14 residues. The CDR3 sequence is CSALTPLAIYEQYF. CDR3 nucleotide sequence: TGCAGTGCACTGACCCCCCTGGCCATCTACGAGCAGTACTTC.

The gene calls are TRBV7-9 and TRBJ2-6, with D possibly matching TRBD1 (6 bases). CDR1 SEHNR and CDR2 FQNEAQ come from the germline V gene (reference sequence). The V gene lost 3 bases and the J gene lost 4 bases, with 10 bases spanning the gap. This CDR3 is built from 15 residues. CDR3 bases: TGTGCCAGCAGCTTCGCAGGGGTCGGGGCCAACGTCCTGACTTTC. Amino acids: CASSFAGVGANVLTF.

V usage is TRBV2 and J usage is TRBJ1-2; tentative D call: TRBD1 (5 bases). The V end lost 4 bases, the J end lost 7 bases, and 10 bases lay between the germline ends. CDR1 is SNHLY, CDR2 FYNNEI, per germline. The CDR3 runs to 12 residues. The CDR3 region is CASSVSGTGYTF. Written as DNA, the CDR3 is TGTGCCAGCAGTGTTTCGGGGACTGGCTACACCTTC.

The V gene is TRBV5-1, the J gene TRBJ1-2, with a weak D call TRBD1 (5 bases). The V gene lost 0 bases and the J gene lost 12 bases, with 12 bases spanning the gap. Germline lookup yields CDR1 SGHRS and CDR2 YFSETQ. The CDR3 totals 12 residues. The CDR3 coding sequence is TGCGCCAGCAGCTTGGCAGGGTATGGAAACACCTTC. Translation: CASSLAGYGNTF.

This clonotype has a count of ten or more. The chain couples TRBV10-3 to TRBJ1-1, with a possible D match to TRBD1 (6 bases). CDR3 length: 14 amino acids. Germline CDR1 ENHRY, CDR2 SYGVKD. V was pared by 2 bases and J by 1 base, with 8 bases between. This CDR3 is CAISETGQNTEAFF. The CDR3 DNA follows: TGTGCCATCAGTGAGACAGGGCAGAACACTGAAGCTTTCTTT.

This clonotype was seen just once. The V and J genes are TRBV9 and TRBJ1-1, with 7 nucleotides matching TRBD1. Looked up from germline, CDR1 is SGDLS and CDR2 is YYNGEE. CDR3 length equals 17 residues. V lost 0 bases to trimming and J lost 2 bases; unmatched junction nucleotides: 10. The CDR3 here is CASSVVPGTAINTEAFF. In nucleotides, the CDR3 is TGTGCCAGCAGCGTAGTGCCCGGGACAGCCATAAACACTGAAGCTTTCTTT.

Ten or more counts support this clonotype. V and J are TRBV25-1 and TRBJ1-6; D remains ambiguous. The CDR3 has 13 residues. Trimming left V 1 base short and J 9 bases short, with 7 bases between. CDR1 and CDR2 from the germline V gene are MGHDK and SYGVNS. The CDR3 protein is CASSEFGRSPLHF. CDR3 sequence (DNA): TGTGCCAGCAGTGAATTTGGGCGTTCACCCCTCCACTTT.

V and J are TRBV5-4 and TRBJ2-5; 8 bases are shared with TRBD2. This CDR3 contains 15 residues. The trim removed 4 bases at V and 2 bases at J, leaving 7 bases unmatched. CDR1 is SGHNT and CDR2 is YYREEE in the germline V gene (reference sequence). The chain's CDR3 is CASSKVLAGQETQYF. The CDR3 coding sequence is TGTGCCAGCAGCAAAGTCTTAGCGGGACAAGAGACCCAGTACTTC.

This clonotype was counted ten times or more. The chain recombines TRBV19 with TRBJ1-2; D not certain. The CDR3 has 13 amino acids. Germline V gives CDR1 LNHDA, CDR2 SQIVND (reference sequence). Trimming removed 10 bases at V and 4 bases at J, with 16 bases between. This CDR3 reads CATSPGRTYGYTF. For the CDR3, the DNA is TGTGCCACTTCACCCGGACGGACCTATGGCTACACCTTC.

This sequence joins TRBV25-1 and TRBJ1-1; possibly TRBD1 for D (5 bases). CDR1 MGHDK and CDR2 SYGVNS come from the germline V gene. The CDR3 is made up of 13 amino acids. V was cut by 7 bases and J by 6 bases, with 15 bases left in between. The CDR3: CASTLTGVSEAFF. The CDR3 nucleotides read TGTGCCAGCACCCTGACGGGGGTATCTGAAGCTTTCTTT.

The chain uses TRBV7-9 and TRBJ2-7; no firm D call. The CDR3 length is 14 residues. Germline V lookup: CDR1 SEHNR, CDR2 FQNEAQ (reference sequence). Trimming pared 5 bases from V and 2 bases from J, leaving 13 bases between. The CDR3 loop reads CASSQESAPYEQYF. The CDR3 DNA follows: TGTGCCAGCAGCCAAGAAAGCGCTCCCTACGAGCAGTACTTC. Variable domain in full (rest from reference TRBV7-9 and TRBJ2-7): DTGVSQNPRHKITKRGQNVTFRCDPISEHNRLYWYRQTLGQGPEFLTYFQNEAQLEKSRLLSDRFSAERPKGSFSTLEIQRTEQGDSAMYLCASSQESAPYEQYFGPGTRLTVT.

This clonotype was seen many times. The V call is TRBV5-1, the J call TRBJ1-2; a weak D match, TRBD1 (5 bases). The CDR3 length is 13 residues. Trimming removed 0 bases at V and 6 bases at J, with 9 bases between. Germline loops: CDR1 SGHRS, CDR2 YFSETQ. The CDR3 reads CASSLAPGDGYTF. The CDR3 coding sequence is TGCGCCAGCAGCTTGGCTCCGGGGGATGGCTACACCTTC.

The chain couples TRBV12-3 or TRBV12-4 to TRBJ1-1; possibly TRBD1 for D (6 bases). Deletions cut 2 bases from V and 4 bases from J, with 11 bases between. The CDR3 is made up of 14 amino acids. The CDR3 loop is CASSLRSDSTEAFF. The CDR3 nucleotides read TGTGCCAGCAGTTTAAGATCGGACAGCACTGAAGCTTTCTTT.

The chain joins TRBV25-1 to TRBJ1-2; perhaps TRBD1 as D (5 bases). Between the trimmed V and J ends, which lost 2 bases and 8 bases, there was a span of 12 bases. The CDR3 sequence is 13 residues long. From germline, CDR1 is MGHDK and CDR2 SYGVNS. The CDR3 sequence is CASSEGHGGGYTF. The CDR3, as DNA: TGTGCCAGCAGTGAAGGACATGGCGGGGGCTACACCTTC.

This rearrangement joins TRBV7-3 to TRBJ1-2; the D gene is possibly TRBD1 (5 bases). The CDR3 sequence is 15 residues long. Germline V lookup: CDR1 SGHTA, CDR2 FQGTGA. The germline V and J ends were trimmed by 4 bases and 6 bases, with 18 bases remaining between them. CDR3: CASSSGTEGTDGYTF. The CDR3, as DNA: TGTGCCAGCAGCTCGGGGACGGAGGGGACGGATGGCTACACCTTC.

This clonotype has a handful of counts. The rearrangement links TRBV29-1 to TRBJ2-5; the D gene could be TRBD1 or TRBD2 (5 bases each). This CDR3 is 12 amino acids long. CDR1 and CDR2 from the germline V gene are SQVTM and ANQGSEA. The V end was cut by 8 bases, the J end by 5 bases, with 15 bases between. The CDR3 loop is CSTRGPAETQYF. DNA of the CDR3: TGCAGCACCCGGGGACCTGCGGAGACCCAGTACTTC.

The chain employs TRBV9 and TRBJ1-2; D is undetermined. CDR3 length equals 13 residues. Deletions cut 5 bases from V and 8 bases from J, with 16 bases between. Germline V gives CDR1 SGDLS, CDR2 YYNGEE. For the CDR3, the DNA is TGTGCCAGCAGTTCCCCTATAATCGGCGGCTACACCTTC. Protein product: CASSSPIIGGYTF.

Comments on this clonotype: A read error may be the cause here, since a much bigger clone is one base away. Likely a read error: the CDR3 ends without its conserved phenylalanine or tryptophan. This chain links TRBV11-1 with TRBJ1-1, with D perhaps TRBD1 (5 bases). CDR3 size: 15 residues. Per germline, CDR1 SGHAT and CDR2 FQDESV (reference sequence). Deletions cut 5 bases from V and 1 base from J, with 14 bases between. The CDR3 reads CASSRPGAENTEAFL. Written as DNA, the CDR3 is TGTGCCAGCAGCCGCCCCGGGGCAGAGAACACTGAAGCTTTCCTT.

The chain is built from TRBV9 and TRBJ1-6; perhaps TRBD1 as D (6 bases). This CDR3 region has 17 residues. CDR1 is SGDLS, CDR2 YYNGEE, per germline. Trimming shortened V by 4 bases and J by 0 bases, and 14 bases separated the two germline ends. The CDR3 loop reads CASSRGTGSSYNSPLHF. The CDR3 DNA is TGTGCCAGCAGCAGAGGCACAGGGAGCTCCTATAATTCACCCCTCCACTTT.

V gene TRBV27 combines with J gene TRBJ2-7, with D possibly matching TRBD2 (5 bases). The CDR3 has 14 residues. Germline values: CDR1 MNHEY, CDR2 SMNVEV (reference sequence). Deletions cut 1 base from V and 5 bases from J, with 12 bases between. The CDR3 DNA is TGTGCCAGCAGTTTATTACTAGAGTCGAACGAGCAGTACTTC. This gives the protein CASSLLLESNEQYF.

This clonotype appeared a single time. The rearrangement uses TRBV6-5 and TRBJ1-6, with no clear D. Trimming removed 2 bases from V and 0 bases from J, with 8 bases in between. The germline CDR1 and CDR2 sequences are MNHEY and SVGAGI. CDR3 size: 16 residues. CDR3 loop: CASSYGSSSYNSPLHF. The CDR3 DNA sequence: TGTGCCAGCAGTTACGGGTCGAGCTCCTATAATTCACCCCTCCACTTT.

There are a few counts of this clonotype. V and J are TRBV25-1 and TRBJ1-5, with D tentatively TRBD1 (6 bases). V lost 4 bases and J lost 1, with 14 bases in between. Per the germline V gene, CDR1 is MGHDK and CDR2 is SYGVNS. There are 16 residues in the CDR3. The CDR3 DNA reads as TGTGCCAGCAGTGCTAGAGGGGGAAACAGCAATCAGCCCCAGCATTTT. This translates into CASSARGGNSNQPQHF.

The chain joins TRBV5-1 to TRBJ2-2; 7 bases match TRBD1. The CDR3 loop spans 14 amino acids. V trimming: 3 bases; J trimming: 3 bases; junction bases outside the gene matches: 2. Looked up from germline, CDR1 is SGHRS and CDR2 is YFSETQ. DNA for the CDR3: TGCGCCAGCAGCTCCACAGGGGACACCGGGGAGCTGTTTTTT. Translation gives CASSSTGDTGELFF.